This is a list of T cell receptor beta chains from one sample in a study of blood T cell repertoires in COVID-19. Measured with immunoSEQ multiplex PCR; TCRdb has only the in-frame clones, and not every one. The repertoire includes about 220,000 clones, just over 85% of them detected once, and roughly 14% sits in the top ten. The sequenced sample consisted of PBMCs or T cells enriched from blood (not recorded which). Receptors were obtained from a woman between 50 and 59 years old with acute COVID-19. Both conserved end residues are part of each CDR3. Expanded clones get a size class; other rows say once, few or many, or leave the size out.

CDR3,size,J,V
CASSPKVTSGSGGTDTQYF,-,TRBJ2-3,TRBV18
CASSFSPTTSGRWETQYF,-,TRBJ2-5,TRBV5-1
CASSRVTTEYHQPQHF,-,TRBJ1-5,TRBV19
CASSSTGTEGTYEQYF,many,TRBJ2-7,TRBV7-9
CASSFGLAGGPHEQYF,few,TRBJ2-7,TRBV7-9
CASTQRRSGANVLTF,-,TRBJ2-6,TRBV6-5
CASSPHNRRQETQYF,-,TRBJ2-5,TRBV5-5
CASSPLRSGREETQYF,-,TRBJ2-5,TRBV18
CASSSPGTGRGGYTF,-,TRBJ1-2,TRBV9
CASSLGPGTDTGNTIYF,-,TRBJ1-3,TRBV7-6
CASSSTGQGRAFF,-,TRBJ1-1,TRBV7-9
CSGGRLNHSGNTIYF,-,TRBJ1-3,TRBV29-1
CASSAGVSSYNEQFF,-,TRBJ2-1,TRBV5-5